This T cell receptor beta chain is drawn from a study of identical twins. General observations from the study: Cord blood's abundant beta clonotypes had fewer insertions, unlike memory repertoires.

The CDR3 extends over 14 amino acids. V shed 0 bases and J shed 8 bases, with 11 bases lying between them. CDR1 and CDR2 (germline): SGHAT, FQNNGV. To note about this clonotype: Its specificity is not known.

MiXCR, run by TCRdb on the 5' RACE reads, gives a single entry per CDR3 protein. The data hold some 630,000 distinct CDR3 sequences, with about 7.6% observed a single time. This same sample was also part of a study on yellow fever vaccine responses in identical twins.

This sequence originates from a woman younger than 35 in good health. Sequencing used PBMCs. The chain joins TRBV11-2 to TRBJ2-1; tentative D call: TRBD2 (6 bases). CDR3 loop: CASSLDWSGDEQFF. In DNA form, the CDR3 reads TGTGCCAGCAGCTTAGATTGGTCGGGGGATGAGCAGTTCTTC.